Included here is one TCR beta chain sequence, with context. The assay was immunoSEQ multiplex PCR, and TCRdb's table has in-frame clones only and misses some. Altogether about 28,000 clones are present, about 85% being singletons, with the ten largest covering more than 3%. This entry is derived from a study of tissue T cells after allogeneic stem cell transplantation. Looking at the study overall: Steroid-refractory graft-versus-host disease after allogeneic hematopoietic cell transplant qualified adults for prospective research-autopsy enrollment.

CDR3 size: 14 residues. Trimming cost V 1 base and J 7 bases, with 13 bases left between them. CDR1 is SGHTA and CDR2 is FQGNSA in the germline V gene. The sample in question was blood, obtained before transplantation. The sequence derives from a woman between 18 and 50 years old who later had graft-versus-host disease after an allogeneic stem cell transplant. This rearrangement joins TRBV7-2 to TRBJ1-2, with unresolved D. DNA for the CDR3: TGTGCCAGCAGCTTAGTGGCCAGCGAATCTGGCTACACCTTC. As protein: CASSLVASESGYTF.